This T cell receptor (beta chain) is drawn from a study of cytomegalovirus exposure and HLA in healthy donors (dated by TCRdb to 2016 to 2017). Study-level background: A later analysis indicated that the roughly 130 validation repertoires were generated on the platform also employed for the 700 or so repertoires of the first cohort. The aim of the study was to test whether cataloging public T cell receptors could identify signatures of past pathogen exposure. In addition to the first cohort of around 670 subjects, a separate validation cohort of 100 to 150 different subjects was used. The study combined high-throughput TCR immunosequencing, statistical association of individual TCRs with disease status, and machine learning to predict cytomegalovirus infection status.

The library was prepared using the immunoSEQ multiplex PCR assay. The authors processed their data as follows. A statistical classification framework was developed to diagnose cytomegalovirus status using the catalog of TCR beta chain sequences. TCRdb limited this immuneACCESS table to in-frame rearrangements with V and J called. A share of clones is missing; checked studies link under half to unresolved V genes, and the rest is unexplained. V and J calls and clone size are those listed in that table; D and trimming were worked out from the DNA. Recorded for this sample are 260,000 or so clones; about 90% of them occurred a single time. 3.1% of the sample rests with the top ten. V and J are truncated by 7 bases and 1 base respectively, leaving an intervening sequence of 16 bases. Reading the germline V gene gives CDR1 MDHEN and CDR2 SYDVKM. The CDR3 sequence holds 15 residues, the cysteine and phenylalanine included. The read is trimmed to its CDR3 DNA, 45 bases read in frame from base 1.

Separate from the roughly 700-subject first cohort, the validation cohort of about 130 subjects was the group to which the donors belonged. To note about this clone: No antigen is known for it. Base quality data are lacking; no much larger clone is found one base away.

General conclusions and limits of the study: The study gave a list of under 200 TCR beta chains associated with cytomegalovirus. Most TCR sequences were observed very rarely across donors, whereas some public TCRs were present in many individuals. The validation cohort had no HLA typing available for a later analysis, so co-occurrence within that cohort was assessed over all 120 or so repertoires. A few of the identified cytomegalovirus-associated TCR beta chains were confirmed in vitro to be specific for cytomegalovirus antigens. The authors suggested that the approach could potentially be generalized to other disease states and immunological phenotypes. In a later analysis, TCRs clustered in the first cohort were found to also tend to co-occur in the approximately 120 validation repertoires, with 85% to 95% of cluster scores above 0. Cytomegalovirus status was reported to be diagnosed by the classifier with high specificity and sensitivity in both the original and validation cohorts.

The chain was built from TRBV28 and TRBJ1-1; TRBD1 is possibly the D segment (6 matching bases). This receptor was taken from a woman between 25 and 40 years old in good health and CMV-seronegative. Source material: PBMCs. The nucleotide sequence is TGTGCCAGCACGATACTTAAACAGGGGAACACTGAAGCTTTCTTT. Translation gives CASTILKQGNTEAFF.